A selection of T cell receptor beta chains follows, all from one sample in a study of human T cells and chemical hapten exposure. TCRdb used MiXCR to reprocess the RACE reads, holding one entry per CDR3 protein. Of fewer than 50,000 distinct CDR3 sequences detected, roughly 9.5% appear once; the ten largest clones hold 20% to 30%. Material: whole blood, obtained in connection with sensitization to the hapten diphenylcyclopropenone (DPC). The receptors derive from a man between 45 and 60 years old with alopecia areata. Some clones in this sample may be carry-over from other donors' samples. CDR3s include the opening cysteine and the closing phenylalanine or tryptophan. A D gene is named only where the DNA matches it firmly. Size values are once, few and many counts, or a class for expanded clones, and some rows have none.

TRBJ2-7,13,TRBV6-1,few,TRBD1,CAASWDRDYEQYF,TGTGCCGCCTCCTGGGACAGGGACTACGAGCAGTACTTC
TRBJ1-2,11,TRBV28,NA,NA,CASSSNYGYTF,TGTGCCAGCAGTTCTAACTATGGCTACACCTTC
TRBJ2-1,14,TRBV20-1,NA,TRBD2,CSASEAGGWNEQFF,TGCAGTGCTAGTGAAGCGGGAGGCTGGAATGAGCAGTTCTTC
TRBJ2-1,16,TRBV20-1,many,TRBD2,CSARDIVSGRGNEQFF,TGCAGTGCTAGAGATATAGTTAGCGGGAGAGGCAATGAGCAGTTCTTC
TRBJ2-7,16,TRBV12-3/TRBV12-4,many,NA,CASSPRFAGFNGEQYF,TGTGCCAGCAGCCCAAGGTTTGCGGGGTTTAACGGCGAGCAGTACTTC
TRBJ2-3,15,TRBV7-8,many,NA,CASTQRRAGTDTQYF,TGTGCCAGCACCCAACGTCGGGCAGGAACAGATACGCAGTATTTT
TRBJ2-1,13,TRBV29-1,many,NA,CSVESSSYNEQFF,TGCAGCGTTGAGTCCAGCTCCTACAATGAGCAGTTCTTC
TRBJ1-4,15,TRBV20-1,NA,NA,CSASGQLATNEKLFF,TGCAGTGCAAGCGGACAGCTTGCAACTAATGAAAAACTGTTTTTT
TRBJ1-5,15,TRBV12-3/TRBV12-4,many,TRBD1,CASRPGTGGGQPQHF,TGTGCCAGCAGACCCGGGACAGGGGGCGGGCAGCCCCAGCATTTT
TRBJ2-1,15,TRBV3-1,NA,NA,CASSQDLGFHNEQFF,TGTGCCAGCAGCCAAGATCTGGGGTTCCACAATGAGCAGTTCTTC
TRBJ2-1,15,TRBV5-1,NA,NA,CASSLAPGGNNEQFF,TGCGCCAGCAGCTTGGCCCCAGGGGGGAACAATGAGCAGTTCTTC
TRBJ2-1,13,TRBV3-1,many,NA,CASSQDLGNEQFF,TGTGCCAGCAGCCAAGATCTGGGGAATGAGCAGTTCTTC
TRBJ2-5,12,TRBV6-5,many,NA,CASSTGQETQYF,TGTGCCAGCAGTACGGGACAAGAGACCCAGTACTTC